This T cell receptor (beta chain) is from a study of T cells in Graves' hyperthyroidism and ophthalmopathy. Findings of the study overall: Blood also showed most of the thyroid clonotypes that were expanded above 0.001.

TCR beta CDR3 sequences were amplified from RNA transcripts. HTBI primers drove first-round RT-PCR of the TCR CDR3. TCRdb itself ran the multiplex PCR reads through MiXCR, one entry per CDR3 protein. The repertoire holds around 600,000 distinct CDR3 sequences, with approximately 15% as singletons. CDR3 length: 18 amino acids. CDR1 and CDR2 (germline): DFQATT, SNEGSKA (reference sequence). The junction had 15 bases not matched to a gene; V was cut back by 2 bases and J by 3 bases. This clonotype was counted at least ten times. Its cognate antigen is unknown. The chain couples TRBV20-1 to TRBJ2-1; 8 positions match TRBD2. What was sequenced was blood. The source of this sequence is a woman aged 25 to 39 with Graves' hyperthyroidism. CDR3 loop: CSARSLAGGLSDYNEQFF. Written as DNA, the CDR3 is TGCAGTGCTAGATCTCTGGCGGGAGGACTGTCTGACTACAATGAGCAGTTCTTC.